A single sample gave rise to the 21 T cell receptor beta chains below, sequenced in a study of cytomegalovirus exposure and HLA in healthy donors. The PCR was carried out with 60 Vbeta primers and 13 Jbeta primers. Only in-frame clones appear in the TCRdb table, and some are missing; sequencing was by immunoSEQ multiplex PCR. The data show 100,000 to 150,000 clones, approximately 80% seen once. The sample comprised PBMCs. Source of these receptors: a woman between 18 and 30 years old in good health and CMV-seronegative.

This clone was recorded only once. The chain recombines TRBV6-1 with TRBJ1-1, with D uncertain. The V and J ends lost 5 bases and 4 bases respectively, with 11 bases between them. Germline CDR1 is MNHNS and CDR2 is SASEGT. CDR3 length: 13 amino acids. The CDR3 sequence: CASSFTSGTEAFF. The CDR3 nucleotides are TGTGCCAGCAGTTTTACATCGGGCACTGAAGCTTTCTTT.

This clone was detected only once. The chain couples TRBV10-3 to TRBJ1-4; D unresolved. This CDR3 has 13 amino acids. V was pared by 3 bases and J by 5 bases, with 7 bases between. Germline CDR1 is ENHRY and CDR2 is SYGVKD. The CDR3 nucleotides are TGTGCCATCAGTGACGGGTTGAATGAAAAACTGTTTTTT. It is translated as CAISDGLNEKLFF.

This clone has a handful of counts. The genes are TRBV6-1 and TRBJ1-3; D unresolved. Germline V lookup: CDR1 MNHNS, CDR2 SASEGT. The CDR3 spans 13 residues. Trimming pared 8 bases from V and 10 bases from J, leaving 18 bases between. The CDR3 here is CASGPETVGTIYF. CDR3 nucleotides: TGTGCCAGCGGCCCTGAAACTGTCGGGACCATATATTTT.

V gene TRBV4-1 combines with J gene TRBJ1-5, with no clear D. CDR1 MGHRA and CDR2 YSYEKL come from the germline V gene. The CDR3 sequence is 17 residues long. Trimming pared 1 base from V and 4 bases from J, leaving 17 bases between. CDR3 sequence reads: CASSQAGVTGINQPQHF. The CDR3 nucleotides read TGCGCCAGCAGCCAAGCGGGAGTTACCGGGATTAATCAGCCCCAGCATTTT.

V usage is TRBV10-3 and J usage is TRBJ2-5, with 8 bases fitting TRBD2. Unmatched junction bases numbered 2, after V lost 0 bases and J lost 5 bases. Looked up from germline, CDR1 is ENHRY and CDR2 is SYGVKD. The CDR3 has 14 residues. The CDR3 nucleotides are TGTGCCATCAGTGAGTCGGGACTAGAGGAGACCCAGTACTTC. Residues: CAISESGLEETQYF.

The J gene is TRBJ2-7, the V gene TRBV6-4; 10 nucleotides match TRBD2. V lost 2 bases, J lost 2 bases, and 9 bases stayed unmatched. CDR1 and CDR2 (germline): MRHNA, SNTAGT. CDR3 length: 17 amino acids. DNA for the CDR3: TGTGCCAGCAGTGACGGCGCTAGCGGGAGCCCCACCTACGAGCAGTACTTC. Its translation: CASSDGASGSPTYEQYF.

This clone was observed a handful of times. The V call is TRBV19, the J call TRBJ2-6; unclear D gene. The ends were cut back, 10 bases at V and 0 bases at J, with 13 bases in the middle. This CDR3 region has 15 residues. CDR1 is LNHDA and CDR2 is SQIVND in the germline V gene (reference sequence). CDR3 nucleotide sequence: TGTGCCACCTCCCCCACAAACTCTGGGGCCAACGTCCTGACTTTC. Translated: CATSPTNSGANVLTF.

The chain uses TRBV25-1 and TRBJ1-2; TRBD1 matches 10 bases. There are 15 residues in the CDR3. V lost 1 base, J lost 8 bases, and 7 bases stayed unmatched. Germline V lookup: CDR1 MGHDK, CDR2 SYGVNS. The CDR3 loop reads CASSEFDRGLRGYTF. For the CDR3, the DNA is TGTGCCAGCAGTGAATTTGACAGGGGGCTCCGAGGCTACACCTTC.

In its sample, this clone was seen a few times. The V gene is TRBV30, the J gene TRBJ2-3; a possible D gene is TRBD2 (5 bases). The CDR3 is 16 residues long. Deletions cut 0 bases from V and 2 bases from J, with 15 bases between. Germline assignment: CDR1 GTSNPN and CDR2 SVGIG (reference sequence). CDR3 sequence: CAWSVPGQRFTDTQYF. The CDR3 DNA is TGTGCCTGGAGTGTACCCGGCCAGCGGTTCACAGATACGCAGTATTTT.

The gene calls are TRBV19 and TRBJ1-1; D not resolved. The CDR3 totals 14 residues. Germline CDR1 LNHDA, CDR2 SQIVND (reference sequence). Trimming left V 8 bases short and J 4 bases short, with 17 bases between. As DNA, the CDR3 is TGTGCCAGTGAGATGGCAGGATCTTTCACTGAAGCTTTCTTT. Amino acids: CASEMAGSFTEAFF.

This clone has a handful of counts. V and J are TRBV27 and TRBJ2-4; TRBD2 agrees at 7 bases. The J segment lost 3 bases and the V segment lost 6 bases, leaving 5 bases of the junction unmatched. The CDR3 is 14 amino acids. The germline V gene encodes CDR1 MNHEY and CDR2 SMNVEV (reference sequence). CDR3 in DNA: TGTGCCAGCAGGGATTGGGGGGGCAAAAACATTCAGTACTTC. It is translated as CASRDWGGKNIQYF.

This rearrangement joins TRBV6-1 to TRBJ2-7; D is perhaps TRBD2 (5 bases). Trimming cost V 8 bases and J 4 bases, with 18 bases left between them. The CDR3 has 14 amino acids. CDR1 is MNHNS and CDR2 is SASEGT in the germline V gene. The CDR3 region has the DNA TGTGCCAGCCGGGGTCCCGGACGTTTATACGAGCAGTACTTC. Amino acid sequence: CASRGPGRLYEQYF.

This chain uses TRBV7-9 with TRBJ2-7, with TRBD1 matching over 7 bases. CDR1 is SEHNR and CDR2 is FQNEAQ in the germline V gene (reference sequence). Trimming cost V 4 bases and J 3 bases; bases outside gene matches: 12. This CDR3 comprises 16 residues. The CDR3 DNA reads TGTGCCAGCAGCTCGCACCAAACGGGACAGCGCTACGAGCAGTACTTC. Translation gives CASSSHQTGQRYEQYF.

This rearrangement joins TRBV4-2 to TRBJ1-4; D call uncertain. The CDR3 is 13 residues long. V was clipped by 0 bases and J by 8 bases, with 7 bases between them. The germline CDR1 and CDR2 sequences are LGHNA and YNFKEQ. Here the CDR3 DNA reads TGTGCCAGCAGCCAAGATCTGAGGGAAAAACTGTTTTTT. Protein product: CASSQDLREKLFF.

This sequence joins TRBV10-2 and TRBJ2-3; 10 nucleotides match TRBD1. Germline-derived CDR1 and CDR2 are WSHSY and SAAADI. CDR3 size: 18 residues. Losses at the gene ends were 6 bases for V and 1 base for J; bases not matched to a gene: 13. CDR3: CASRVDRQGAFGTDTQYF. In DNA form, the CDR3 reads TGCGCCAGCAGAGTAGACCGACAGGGGGCGTTTGGCACAGATACGCAGTATTTT.

The sample holds a few counts of this clone. CDR3 sequence: CASSATSGTYEQYF. DNA for the CDR3: TGCGCCAGCAGCGCGACTAGCGGAACCTACGAGCAGTACTTC. The gene calls are TRBV5-1 and TRBJ2-7; TRBD2 matches 9 bases. Per germline, CDR1 SGHRS and CDR2 YFSETQ. The CDR3 sequence is 14 residues long. After removal of 4 bases from V and 2 bases from J, the junction contained 4 bases not matched to a gene.

J is TRBJ2-3 and V is TRBV29-1, with 9 bases that match TRBD2. CDR3 length: 15 residues. The V and J ends lost 6 bases and 5 bases, in that order; junction bases with no gene match: 12. Looked up from germline, CDR1 is SQVTM and CDR2 is ANQGSEA. As DNA, the CDR3 is TGCAGCGTCGTAGGGGGAGCGGGAGGAAGAGATACGCAGTATTTT. This codes for CSVVGGAGGRDTQYF.

The J gene is TRBJ1-5, the V gene TRBV5-8, with 9 positions matching TRBD1. The junction had 7 bases not matched to a gene; V was cut back by 4 bases and J by 5 bases. Germline V CDR1 and CDR2: SGHTS, YDEGEE. The CDR3 is 15 amino acids. CDR3 coding DNA: TGTGCCAGCAGCCCAAACAGGGGGCAACATCAGCCCCAGCATTTT. Protein sequence: CASSPNRGQHQPQHF. Full variable domain (remainder filled in from reference TRBV5-8 and TRBJ1-5): EAGVTQSPTHLIKTRGQQATLRCSPISGHTSVYWYQQALGLGLQFLLWYDEGEERNRGNFPPRFSGRQFPNYSSELNVNALELEDSALYLCASSPNRGQHQPQHFGDGTRLSIL.

The gene calls are TRBV2 and TRBJ2-3; tentative D call: TRBD2 (7 bases). In germline, CDR1 is SNHLY, CDR2 FYNNEI. CDR3 length: 17 amino acids. V dropped 7 bases and J dropped 0 bases, with 20 bases sitting between them. CDR3 loop: CASKGWEGGGSTDTQYF. The CDR3 bases are TGTGCCAGCAAGGGTTGGGAGGGAGGGGGAAGCACAGATACGCAGTATTTT.

A few counts support this clone. CDR3 bases: TGTGCCATCAGTGAGTCTCTCGGGAGCAATCAGCCCCAGCATTTT. Protein: CAISESLGSNQPQHF. The rearrangement uses TRBV10-3 and TRBJ1-5; the D is unclear. From germline, CDR1 is ENHRY and CDR2 SYGVKD. Trimming left V 0 bases short and J 1 base short, with 7 bases between. The CDR3 totals 15 residues.

The table lists this clone with a count of one. The V and J genes are TRBV5-1 and TRBJ1-1; D unclear. The CDR3 contains 14 residues. From germline, CDR1 is SGHRS and CDR2 YFSETQ. Trimming removed 9 bases at V and 7 bases at J, with 22 bases between. The DNA for the CDR3 is TGCGCCAAGGAGCGAGCCGGCCCCGCGGATGAAGCTTTCTTT. Translated, it gives CAKERAGPADEAFF.